This TCR beta chain was identified in a study of T cell clones after liver transplantation. Measured with immunoSEQ multiplex PCR; TCRdb has only the in-frame clones, and not every one. The sample yields fewer than 45,000 clones, 86% seen once. Trimming took 3 bases from V and 3 from J, leaving 14 bases between them. Germline CDR1 and CDR2: SQVTM and ANQGSEA. This CDR3 is 14 amino acids long. The clonotype comes from a human patient who received a liver transplant. T cells may partly derive from the graft donor. This chain uses TRBV29-1 with TRBJ1-1; D uncertain. Sequenced material: CD4+ T cells from blood, taken 24 months after liver transplant. The CDR3 sequence is CSVDSPGGDTEAFF. CDR3 bases: TGCAGCGTTGATAGCCCAGGTGGAGACACTGAAGCTTTCTTT. The full variable domain, with the rest looked up from reference TRBV29-1 and TRBJ1-1, is SAVISQKPSRDICQRGTSLTIQCQVDSQVTMMFWYRQQPGQSLTLIATANQGSEATYESGFVIDKFPISRPNLTFSTLTVSNMSPEDSSIYLCSVDSPGGDTEAFFGQGTRLTVV.